Included here is one T cell receptor beta chain sequence, with context. Its antigen is not identified. This sample stems from a study of shared clonotypes between healthy human individuals. The CDR3 runs to 14 residues. V was pared by 2 bases and J by 3 bases, with 2 bases of the junction left unmatched. Per the germline V gene, CDR1 is ENHRY and CDR2 is SYGVKD. Whole-study results and caveats: Unshared clonotypes carried lower generation probabilities than those common to all four donors. It was expected that sequencing depth would affect clonotype sharing among donors.

It was at deep level that the assay was run. Here immunoSEQ multiplex PCR was the method, and the copy in TCRdb shows in-frame clones only, minus some. The sample contains some 2.4 million clones, over 85% of which appear only once. The source of this sequence is a young man in good health. Some clones in this sample may be carry-over from other donors' samples. Sequencing input: naive CD4+ T cells from PBMCs. Documented subset: CD45RA+ positively selected. This chain links TRBV10-3 with TRBJ2-7; 9 nucleotides match TRBD1. The CDR3 spells CAISEGTGIYEQYF. DNA for the CDR3: TGTGCCATCAGTGAGGGGACAGGGATCTACGAGCAGTACTTC.